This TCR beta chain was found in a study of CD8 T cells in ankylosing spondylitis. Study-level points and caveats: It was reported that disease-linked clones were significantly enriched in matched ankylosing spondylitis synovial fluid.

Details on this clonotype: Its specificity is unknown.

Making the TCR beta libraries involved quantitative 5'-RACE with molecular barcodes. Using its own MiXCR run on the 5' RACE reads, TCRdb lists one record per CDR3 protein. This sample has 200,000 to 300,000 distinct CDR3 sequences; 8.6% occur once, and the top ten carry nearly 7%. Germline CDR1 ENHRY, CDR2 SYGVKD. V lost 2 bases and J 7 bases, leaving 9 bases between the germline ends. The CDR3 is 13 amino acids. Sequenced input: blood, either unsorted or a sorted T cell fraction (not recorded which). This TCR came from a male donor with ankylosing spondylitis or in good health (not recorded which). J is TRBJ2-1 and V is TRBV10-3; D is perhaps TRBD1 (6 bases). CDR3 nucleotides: TGTGCCATCAGTGAGGAGGGGGAGAATGAGCAGTTCTTC. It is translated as CAISEEGENEQFF.